This T cell receptor beta chain was found in a study of blood T cell repertoires in COVID-19. As for the study in general: COVID-19 samples, acute and convalescent, were from the United States, Italy and Spain. Nucleic acid was either cDNA or gDNA, and it came from T cells, B-cell-depleted T cells, or PBMCs.

Enrolment of Seattle patients took place during active infection, and they were followed longitudinally. V lost 6 bases and J 0 bases, leaving 24 bases between the germline ends. Germline CDR1 MNHEY, CDR2 SMNVEV (reference sequence). This CDR3 has 19 amino acids. The authors' processing: Amplification of reference gene primers provided the estimated nucleated cell counts. The data were produced by immunoSEQ multiplex PCR, yet TCRdb's version contains in-frame clones alone and is incomplete. Clone size and V and J calls were adopted from that table, with D and trimming inferred from the DNA. The table records over 150,000 clones, approximately 88% of them present only once.

J is TRBJ1-5 and V is TRBV27; D is possibly TRBD1 (6 bases). The source of this sequence is a woman aged 40 to 50 with COVID-19, enrolled during active disease. The specimen sequenced was peripheral blood. The CDR3, as DNA: TGTGCCAGCAGCAGCCGGGGGGCCTTCGCTACGTATAGCAATCAGCCCCAGCATTTT. Protein: CASSSRGAFATYSNQPQHF.